This T cell receptor (beta chain) was identified during a study of blood T cell repertoires in COVID-19. Original methodology: Amplification from reference gene primers served as the basis for estimated nucleated cell counts. Assay used: immunoSEQ multiplex PCR; TCRdb lists only in-frame clones, some missing. D and trimming come from the DNA, and the V and J calls and clone size come from that table. The repertoire consists of fewer than 200,000 clones, with less than 85% occurring once and the leading ten covering 3.5% to 5%. Germline CDR1 and CDR2: MNHEY and SMNVEV (reference sequence). The CDR3 is 14 amino acids. The trim removed 1 base at V and 4 bases at J, leaving 4 bases unmatched. This clone has just a few counts.

This receptor was taken from a woman aged 50 to 65 who had recovered from COVID-19. This chain uses TRBV27 with TRBJ2-7; 7 bases agree with TRBD2. Sequencing used PBMCs or T cells enriched from blood (not recorded which). CDR3 protein: CASSLYPAGYEQYV. The CDR3 nucleotides are TGTGCCAGCAGTTTATATCCAGCGGGGTACGAGCAGTACGTC.